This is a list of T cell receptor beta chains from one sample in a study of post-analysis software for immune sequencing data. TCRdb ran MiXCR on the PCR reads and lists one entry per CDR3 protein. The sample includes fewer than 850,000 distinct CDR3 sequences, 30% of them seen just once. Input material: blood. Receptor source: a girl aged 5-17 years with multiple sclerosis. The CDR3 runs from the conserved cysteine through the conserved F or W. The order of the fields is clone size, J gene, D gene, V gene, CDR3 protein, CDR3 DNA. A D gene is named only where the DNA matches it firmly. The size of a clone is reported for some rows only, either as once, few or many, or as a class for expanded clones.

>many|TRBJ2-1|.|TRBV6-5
CASRKGSYNEQFF
TGTGCCAGTCGGAAGGGTAGCTACAATGAGCAGTTCTTC
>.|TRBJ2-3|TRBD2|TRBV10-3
CAISKTSGTRDTQYF
TGTGCCATCAGTAAGACTAGCGGGACTAGAGATACGCAGTATTTT
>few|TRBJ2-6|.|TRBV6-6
CASSYDGSGANVLTF
TGTGCCAGCAGTTACGACGGGTCTGGGGCCAACGTCCTGACTTTC
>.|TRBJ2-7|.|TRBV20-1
CSASRIGATYGQYF
TGCAGTGCTAGTCGCATAGGCGCTACCTACGGGCAGTACTTC
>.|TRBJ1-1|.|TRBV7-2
CASSSGGVNTEAFF
TGTGCCAGCAGCTCCGGGGGTGTGAACACTGAAGCTTTCTTT
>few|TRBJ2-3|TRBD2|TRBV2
CASSVLAGVTDTQYF
TGTGCCAGCAGTGTGCTAGCGGGAGTAACAGATACGCAGTATTTT
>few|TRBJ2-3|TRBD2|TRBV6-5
CASSYRREGTDTQYF
TGTGCCAGCAGTTATAGGCGGGAGGGCACAGATACGCAGTATTTT
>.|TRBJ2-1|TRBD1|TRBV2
CATTDQGAPGFF
TGTGCCACCACGGACCAGGGGGCGCCTGGGTTCTTC
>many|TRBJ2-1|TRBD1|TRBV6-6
CASRSRGEQFF
TGTGCCAGCAGGTCCAGGGGGGAGCAGTTCTTC
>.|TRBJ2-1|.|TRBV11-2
CASGRLDEQFF
TGTGCCAGCGGGCGACTGGATGAGCAGTTCTTC
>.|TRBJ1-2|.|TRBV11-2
CASSLAVTAANYGYTF
TGTGCCAGCAGCTTAGCTGTGACCGCCGCTAACTATGGCTACACCTTC
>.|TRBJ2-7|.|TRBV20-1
CSAGPRTDGYNEQYF
TGCAGTGCTGGACCCCGAACGGACGGTTACAATGAGCAGTACTTC
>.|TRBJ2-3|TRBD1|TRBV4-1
CASSQDGTGSGIGTQYF
TGCGCCAGCAGCCAAGATGGGACAGGGTCTGGCATAGGTACGCAGTATTTT